These 9 T cell receptor beta chains originate from one sample sequenced in a study of metastatic and nonmetastatic thyroid tumors (dated by TCRdb to the early 2020s). Before undergoing thyroid surgery, none of the patients had been given any kind of treatment. Libraries were prepared through PCR. Sequencing was carried out with an Illumina HiSeq 4000. TCRdb took the public reads, trimmed them with fastp at Q25, ran MiXCR for clone calling and kept in-frame beta chains. The sample table lists tens of thousands of clones, about 17% of them with a count of one. The top ten constitute roughly 13% of the sample. The sample taken for sequencing was blood. The source is a female donor with papillary thyroid cancer or a benign thyroid nodule (not recorded which). Some clones in this sample may be carry-over from other donors' samples.

This clone was seen many times. V is TRBV7-2 and J is TRBJ2-7; D possibly corresponds to TRBD1 (6 bases). The CDR3 runs 12 residues. Germline V gives CDR1 SGHTA, CDR2 FQGNSA. V lost 5 bases and J lost 3, with 8 bases in between. For the CDR3, the DNA is TGTGCCAGCAGCCGCAGGGGCTACGAGCAGTACTTC. It specifies CASSRRGYEQYF.

This clone came up a few times. The chain combines TRBV6-1 with TRBJ2-6, with D possibly TRBD1 on 5 matching bases. Deletions cut 5 bases from V and 1 base from J, with 12 bases between. The CDR3 runs to 16 residues. Germline CDR1 MNHNS, CDR2 SASEGT. In DNA, the CDR3 is TGTGCCAGCAGTCCTATGGGGCCGTCTGGGGCCAACGTCCTGACTTTC. Translating it yields CASSPMGPSGANVLTF.

At least ten counts were recorded for this clone. The chain couples TRBV9 to TRBJ2-7; 8 positions agree with TRBD2. Germline CDR1 SGDLS, CDR2 YYNGEE. V lost 0 bases, J lost 3 bases, and 5 bases stayed unmatched. CDR3 length: 15 amino acids. DNA for the CDR3: TGTGCCAGCAGCGTAGGGCGGGGGGCGGTCTACGAGCAGTACTTC. Translating it yields CASSVGRGAVYEQYF.

This clone was observed many times. The J gene is TRBJ2-1, the V gene TRBV11-1; maybe TRBD1 (6 bases). Germline lookup yields CDR1 SGHAT and CDR2 FQDESV (reference sequence). The ends were cut back, 6 bases at V and 0 bases at J, with 15 bases in the middle. CDR3 length: 16 amino acids. This chain's CDR3 is CASSFGTPSSYNEQFF. The CDR3 bases are TGTGCCAGCAGTTTCGGGACACCGAGCTCCTACAATGAGCAGTTCTTC. Complete variable domain (other parts from reference TRBV11-1 and TRBJ2-1): EAEVAQSPRYKITEKSQAVAFWCDPISGHATLYWYRQILGQGPELLVQFQDESVVDDSQLPKDRFSAERLKGVDSTLKIQPAELGDSAMYLCASSFGTPSSYNEQFFGPGTRLTVL.

V and J are TRBV27 and TRBJ1-1; D might be TRBD1 (6 bases). With 5 bases removed from V and 3 bases from J, the gap between germline ends came to 10 bases. The germline V gene encodes CDR1 MNHEY and CDR2 SMNVEV (reference sequence). The CDR3 is 13 amino acids. CDR3 sequence: CASSPGQYTEAFF. The CDR3 DNA reads TGTGCCAGCAGTCCGGGACAATACACTGAAGCTTTCTTT.

The sample holds many counts of this clone. The chain joins TRBV3-1 to TRBJ1-2, with 8 bases identical to TRBD1. This CDR3 contains 16 residues. CDR1 and CDR2 (germline): LGHDT, YNNKEL (reference sequence). Trimming removed 0 bases from V and 4 bases from J; junction bases left unmatched: 7. CDR3 sequence: CASSQEGTGLFYGYTF. In DNA form, the CDR3 reads TGTGCCAGCAGCCAAGAAGGGACAGGCCTCTTCTATGGCTACACCTTC.

The sample holds many counts of this clone. The chain joins TRBV11-2 to TRBJ2-1, with 7 bases that match TRBD2. The CDR3 sequence is 15 residues long. The J segment lost 0 bases and the V segment lost 4 bases, leaving 3 bases of the junction unmatched. CDR1 is SGHAT and CDR2 is FQNNGV in the germline V gene. The CDR3 is CASSSVAGSYNEQFF. In nucleotides, the CDR3 is TGTGCCAGCAGCTCCGTAGCGGGCTCCTACAATGAGCAGTTCTTC.

This clone showed up many times. The rearrangement joins TRBV19 to TRBJ2-4; D gene unclear. The V gene's germline CDR1 is LNHDA and CDR2 SQIVND (reference sequence). Deletions cut 5 bases from V and 3 bases from J, with 11 bases between. CDR3 length: 14 residues. The CDR3 coding sequence is TGTGCCAGTAGTCCAGAGGATGTCAAAAACATTCAGTACTTC. Protein sequence: CASSPEDVKNIQYF.

The sample holds a few counts of this clone. This chain connects TRBV27 to TRBJ2-1; D ambiguous. The CDR3 runs 15 residues. V dropped 6 bases and J dropped 0 bases, with 12 bases sitting between them. The germline gives CDR1 MNHEY, CDR2 SMNVEV (reference sequence). Here the CDR3 DNA reads TGTGCCAGCAGCGGGTCAGAGAGCTCCTACAATGAGCAGTTCTTC. It translates to CASSGSESSYNEQFF.